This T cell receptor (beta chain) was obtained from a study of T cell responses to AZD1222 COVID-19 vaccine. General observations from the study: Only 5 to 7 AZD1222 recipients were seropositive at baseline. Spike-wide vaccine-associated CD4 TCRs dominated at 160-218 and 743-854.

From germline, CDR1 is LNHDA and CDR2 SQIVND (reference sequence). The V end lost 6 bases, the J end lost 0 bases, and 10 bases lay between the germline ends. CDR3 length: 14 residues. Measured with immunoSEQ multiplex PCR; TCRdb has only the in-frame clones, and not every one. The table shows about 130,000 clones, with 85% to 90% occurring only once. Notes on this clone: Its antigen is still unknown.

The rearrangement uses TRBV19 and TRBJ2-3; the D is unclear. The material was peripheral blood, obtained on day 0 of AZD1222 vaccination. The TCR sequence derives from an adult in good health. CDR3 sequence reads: CASRDGSSTDTQYF. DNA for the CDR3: TGTGCCAGTAGGGACGGATCTAGCACAGATACGCAGTATTTT.